This T cell receptor (beta chain) was retrieved from a study of T cells after yellow fever vaccination (dated 2019 in TCRdb). A note on the overall study: The SMART-Seq v4 Ultra Low Input RNA kit was used to prepare libraries from fractions with low cell numbers. To track T-cell clones before and after primary and booster YFV17D yellow fever vaccination, bulk TCR alpha and beta repertoires were sequenced longitudinally. The cohort comprised two healthy male donors, one aged 18 to 30 and one aged 30 to 40 years. Blood samples were taken at several timepoints before and after primary and secondary immunization, and bulk PBMC replicates and cell subsets were isolated. What the study reported, not specific to this receptor: The study included only two donors, which limits how far the findings can be generalized. A small fraction of clonotypes showed up in both the CD4 and CD8 compartments, probably as a result of convergent recombination. Most clones expanded after primary vaccination (around 96% of CD4 and 70% to 90% of CD8) were re-detected after the booster, suggesting that broad memory maintenance occurred. FACS-sorted repertoires could contain abundant contaminating clonotypes from the bulk population, so computational filtering was required. The secondary T-cell response was weaker than the primary response but faster, peaking on day 5 instead of day 15.

Of note for this clonotype: No cognate antigen has been identified for it. Base quality data are lacking; no much larger clone is found one base away.

Synthesis of TCR cDNA relied on 5'RACE template switching, a step that introduced a universal primer site along with unique molecular identifiers. Priming for cDNA synthesis came from both the TCR alpha and TCR beta constant segments. Two PCR steps were used to amplify libraries, with sample barcodes and sequencing adapters being added in the second step. Sequencing of the libraries was done on either Illumina HiSeq 2500 (2x100 bp) or NovaSeq (2x150 bp). The study's own analysis went as follows. Demultiplexing of reads and collapsing into UMI consensus sequences were performed with MIGEC, and V(D)J alignment was carried out with MiXCR. Vaccine-responding clonotypes were defined with edgeR using replicate PBMC samples, requiring FDR below 0.01 and a log2 fold change above 5 up to day 15. Each bulk clonotype received a CD4 or CD8 identity based on whether the sequenced CD4 or CD8 repertoire contained that clonotype at higher abundance. TCRdb redid the processing of the public reads, applying fastp at Q25 and MiXCR, and retained in-frame beta chains. Rows with a matching CDR3 protein are joined into one entry that keeps the most common DNA and genes. The V and J calls shown here were made by TCRdb, not taken from the authors' results. The sample contains fewer than 450,000 distinct CDR3 sequences, 11% of them found a single time. The ten largest clones take up roughly 18% of the sample.

The germline V gene encodes CDR1 LNHDA and CDR2 SQIVND (reference sequence). V is cut by 8 bases and J by 0 bases, and the space between the germline ends is 14 bases. Including cysteine and phenylalanine, the CDR3 has 16 amino acids. The kept DNA is CDR3 alone, 48 bases in frame from the first base. The meaning of the sample's treatment or condition label: live attenuated yellow fever vaccine strain. At every blood-draw timepoint, two biological replicates of bulk PBMCs were collected. PBMCs were isolated from peripheral blood using a standard Ficoll-Paque protocol. TriZol was used to extract RNA from bulk PBMCs, CD4 and CD8 fractions, and dextramer-positive and dextramer-negative fractions.

The sequence derives from a man between 18 and 29 years old who received the YFV17D yellow fever vaccine. The sequence links TRBV19 to TRBJ2-6, with TRBD1 perhaps the D gene, on 5 matching bases. Specimen: PBMCs, collected on the day of the first yellow fever vaccination. The CDR3 protein sequence reads: CASGAAASSGANVLTF. The DNA sequence is TGTGCCAGTGGGGCGGCAGCCTCCTCTGGGGCCAACGTCCTGACTTTC. The CDR3 plus the reference TRBV19 and TRBJ2-6 genes for the other parts give the full variable domain: DGGITQSPKYLFRKEGQNVTLSCEQNLNHDAMYWYRQDPGQGLRLIYYSQIVNDFQKGDIAEGYSVSREKKESFPLTVTSAQKNPTAFYLCASGAAASSGANVLTFGAGSRLTVL.